The clone carrying this T cell receptor beta chain occurred a few times. Its target is not known. This entry comes from a study of cytomegalovirus exposure and HLA in healthy donors. With 60 Vbeta and 13 Jbeta primers, the PCR was carried out. Original processing methods: Approximately 73 million unique TCR beta chains, roughly 11 million shared, were counted in a later analysis. Here immunoSEQ multiplex PCR was the method, and the copy in TCRdb shows in-frame clones only, minus some. D and trimming come from the DNA, and the V and J calls and clone size come from that table. The profile shows about 52,000 clones, about 57% of them singletons. Points from the study as a whole: In a later analysis, a missense DCLRE1C variant was linked to TCR beta V- and J-gene trimming.

These donors, healthy bone marrow donors, were studied. The CDR3 loop spans 15 amino acids. The J segment lost 1 base and the V segment lost 5 bases, leaving 7 bases of the junction unmatched. Germline values: CDR1 GTSNPN, CDR2 SVGIG (reference sequence). The V gene is TRBV30, the J gene TRBJ2-2; the match to TRBD1 covers 7 bases. This receptor was obtained from a human donor in good health. Material for sequencing was PBMCs. CDR3 nucleotide sequence: TGTGCCTGGGAAGGGGGCAGTTTGAACACCGGGGAGCTGTTTTTT. It codes for CAWEGGSLNTGELFF.